The clone carrying this TCR beta chain was observed once. Its antigen is unidentified. V lost 6 bases, J lost 9 bases, and 4 bases stayed unmatched. The CDR3 contains 12 residues. Germline V lookup: CDR1 SGHAT, CDR2 FQNNGV. Data came from immunoSEQ multiplex PCR; TCRdb stores just in-frame clones and leaves some out. This table holds hundreds of thousands of clones, roughly 70% found once. The sample comes from a study of shared clonotypes between healthy human individuals. Whole-study findings and limits: Several donors held about 5% of naive CD4 clonotypes in common.

Sequencing was done on a sample of memory CD4+ T cells sorted from blood. Subset: CD45RA-negative fraction. This clonotype was obtained from a woman younger than 45 in good health. V usage is TRBV11-2 and J usage is TRBJ1-5; 8 nucleotides match TRBD1. The CDR3 region has the DNA TGTGCCAGCAGGTCAACAGGGGGGCCCCAGCATTTT. Amino acid sequence: CASRSTGGPQHF.